These 26 T cell receptor beta chains were all obtained from the same sample, sequenced in a study of blood T cell repertoires in COVID-19. TCRdb's copy holds only in-frame clones and misses some; the assay was immunoSEQ multiplex PCR. Of about 320,000 clones listed, just over 85% are singletons. Sequencing was carried out using PBMCs or T cells enriched from blood (not recorded which). These receptors were collected from a woman in her late teens or twenties who had recovered from COVID-19.

This clone was seen a few times. This rearrangement joins TRBV19 to TRBJ1-6; 7 bases fit TRBD1. CDR1 and CDR2 from the germline V gene are LNHDA and SQIVND (reference sequence). This CDR3 comprises 14 residues. The V segment lost 3 bases and the J segment 12 bases; nucleotides outside the gene matches: 8. In DNA, the CDR3 is TGTGCCAGTAGTATTGACAGGGTCTTAGGACCCCTCCACTTT. This encodes CASSIDRVLGPLHF. Full variable domain (outside the CDR3, taken from reference TRBV19 and TRBJ1-6): DGGITQSPKYLFRKEGQNVTLSCEQNLNHDAMYWYRQDPGQGLRLIYYSQIVNDFQKGDIAEGYSVSREKKESFPLTVTSAQKNPTAFYLCASSIDRVLGPLHFGNGTRLTVT.

This clone was seen a handful of times. V and J are TRBV4-1 and TRBJ2-1; D perhaps matches TRBD1 (6 bases). Trimming took off 4 bases at V and 2 bases at J, with 18 bases between the two ends. Germline CDR1 MGHRA, CDR2 YSYEKL. The CDR3 is 17 residues long. The CDR3 DNA reads TGCGCCAGCAGCCCCCAACGCCGGCAGGGGACCTACAATGAGCAGTTCTTC. Translation: CASSPQRRQGTYNEQFF.

In its sample, this clone was seen once. CDR3 region: CASSLPGSNEQYF. CDR3 nucleotides: TGTGCCAGCAGTTTGCCAGGATCTAACGAGCAGTACTTC. The chain is built from TRBV28 and TRBJ2-7, with unresolved D. Germline-derived CDR1 and CDR2 are MDHEN and SYDVKM. The length of the CDR3 is 13 residues. V lost 3 bases and J 5 bases, leaving 11 bases between the germline ends.

This CDR3 is CASSSDSYGYTF. Here the CDR3 DNA reads TGTGCCAGCAGCTCGGACAGCTATGGCTACACCTTC. The genes are TRBV7-9 and TRBJ1-2, with D maybe TRBD1 (6 bases). Germline lookup yields CDR1 SEHNR and CDR2 FQNEAQ (reference sequence). V lost 4 bases and J 4 bases, leaving 7 bases between the germline ends. This CDR3 region has 12 residues.

J is TRBJ2-2 and V is TRBV15; 8 bases fit TRBD1. With 4 bases clipped from V and 1 base from J, the junction kept 2 bases outside the gene matches. Germline assignment: CDR1 LNHNV and CDR2 YYDKDF (reference sequence). This CDR3 region has 15 residues. The CDR3 sequence is CATSTGQGNTGELFF. Here the CDR3 DNA reads TGTGCCACCAGCACCGGACAGGGGAACACCGGGGAGCTGTTTTTT. The full variable domain, its missing parts supplied by reference TRBV15 and TRBJ2-2, is DAMVIQNPRYQVTQFGKPVTLSCSQTLNHNVMYWYQQKSSQAPKLLFHYYDKDFNNEADTPDNFQSRRPNTSFCFLDIRSPGLGDTAMYLCATSTGQGNTGELFFGEGSRLTVL.

The chain joins TRBV19 to TRBJ2-1; 9 bases map to TRBD2. There are 15 residues in the CDR3. Germline V gives CDR1 LNHDA, CDR2 SQIVND (reference sequence). The J segment lost 8 bases and the V segment lost 5 bases, leaving 10 bases of the junction unmatched. The CDR3 coding sequence is TGTGCCAGTAGTTCTAGCGGGAAAGGCATCTATGAGCAGTTCTTC. It codes for CASSSSGKGIYEQFF.

This clone was recorded once. V is TRBV6-5 and J is TRBJ2-7, with D unresolved. Deletions cut 8 bases from V and 3 bases from J, with 11 bases between. CDR1 and CDR2 (germline): MNHEY, SVGAGI. There are 12 residues in the CDR3. In nucleotides, the CDR3 is TGTGCCAGCCGACGACCGGGCTACGAGCAGTACTTC. This gives the protein CASRRPGYEQYF.

Points on this clone: The same CDR3 arises from other DNA sequences in this sample as well. The gene calls are TRBV11-2 and TRBJ2-5; D not resolved. Germline CDR1 is SGHAT and CDR2 is FQNNGV. The CDR3 extends over 11 amino acids. Deletions cut 6 bases from V and 2 bases from J, with 4 bases between. The DNA for the CDR3 is TGTGCCAGCAGTTCACAAGAGACCCAGTACTTC. This codes for CASSSQETQYF.

This clone was counted once. V gene TRBV7-2 combines with J gene TRBJ2-1; no clear D. The V gene's germline CDR1 is SGHTA and CDR2 FQGNSA. V gave up 7 bases and J gave up 3 bases, with 13 bases separating them. The CDR3 contains 14 residues. The CDR3 DNA follows: TGTGCCAGCACCCGGGTGGTGGGCTACAATGAGCAGTTCTTC. Residues: CASTRVVGYNEQFF. The whole variable domain, filled in from reference TRBV7-2 and TRBJ2-1, reads GAGVSQSPSNKVTEKGKDVELRCDPISGHTALYWYRQSLGQGLEFLIYFQGNSAPDKSGLPSDRFSAERTGGSVSTLTIQRTQQEDSAVYLCASTRVVGYNEQFFGPGTRLTVL.

The rearrangement uses TRBV9 and TRBJ1-2, with D possibly TRBD1 on 6 matching bases. This CDR3 is 15 amino acids long. V was clipped by 4 bases and J by 5 bases, with 18 bases between them. The germline gives CDR1 SGDLS, CDR2 YYNGEE. In DNA, the CDR3 is TGTGCCAGCAGCCCGTCAGGGGTCGAGGGGTATGGCTACACCTTC. The encoded protein is CASSPSGVEGYGYTF.

The J gene is TRBJ2-5, the V gene TRBV25-1; 8 bases are shared with TRBD1. The length of the CDR3 is 15 residues. The germline gives CDR1 MGHDK, CDR2 SYGVNS. Germline trimming cut 2 bases from V and 4 bases from J; bases unmatched to any gene: 6. CDR3 residues: CASSEQGAGVETQYF. DNA of the CDR3: TGTGCCAGCAGTGAACAGGGGGCTGGGGTAGAGACCCAGTACTTC.

The chain combines TRBV13 with TRBJ2-7; 7 bases map to TRBD2. The CDR3 is 14 amino acids. The V gene's germline CDR1 is PRHDT and CDR2 FYEKMQ (reference sequence). Trimming took 5 bases from V and 0 from J; bases not matched to a gene: 4. CDR3 sequence (DNA): TGTGCCAGCAGCCTGTGGGGGGGCTCCTACGAGCAGTACTTC. This gives the protein CASSLWGGSYEQYF.

J is TRBJ2-1 and V is TRBV7-9; 8 positions agree with TRBD2. The CDR3 runs 15 residues. CDR1 and CDR2 from the germline V gene are SEHNR and FQNEAQ (reference sequence). J gave up 5 bases and V 1 base, and 4 bases lay outside the gene matches. CDR3 nucleotides: TGTGCCAGCAGCTTAGGAGCGGGAGAGAACAATGAGCAGTTCTTC. It yields the protein CASSLGAGENNEQFF.

The chain combines TRBV28 with TRBJ1-5; D is possibly TRBD1 (5 bases). Trimming removed 1 base from V and 0 bases from J, with 10 bases in between. Looked up from germline, CDR1 is MDHEN and CDR2 is SYDVKM. CDR3 size: 16 residues. The CDR3 DNA sequence: TGTGCCAGCAGTTTATTAGGGGCCGCTAGCAATCAGCCCCAGCATTTT. Translation: CASSLLGAASNQPQHF.

The chain is built from TRBV19 and TRBJ1-1, with 7 positions matching TRBD1. Germline assignment: CDR1 LNHDA and CDR2 SQIVND (reference sequence). The CDR3 spans 13 residues. V trimming: 7 bases; J trimming: 6 bases; junction bases outside the gene matches: 8. The CDR3 nucleotides read TGTGCCAGTATGGAACAGGGGCCTTCTGAAGCTTTCTTT. Encoded protein: CASMEQGPSEAFF.

The chain employs TRBV11-3 and TRBJ1-1; the D is unclear. The V gene lost 3 bases and the J gene lost 3 bases, with 8 bases spanning the gap. Germline V CDR1 and CDR2: SGHNT, YENEEA. The CDR3 contains 13 residues. The CDR3 bases are TGTGCCAGCAGCTTGAGGATCGACACTGAAGCTTTCTTT. It yields the protein CASSLRIDTEAFF.

The gene calls are TRBV2 and TRBJ2-1, with TRBD1 matching 7 bases. Germline lookup yields CDR1 SNHLY and CDR2 FYNNEI. This CDR3 spans 14 amino acids. V dropped 6 bases and J dropped 6; count of bases not matched to a gene: 8. The CDR3 nucleotides read TGTGCCAGCAGCCTGACAGGGTCGGCCAATGAGCAGTTCTTC. Translation gives CASSLTGSANEQFF.

This clone has just a few counts. The rearrangement uses TRBV30 and TRBJ1-4; no definite D call. The germline gives CDR1 GTSNPN, CDR2 SVGIG (reference sequence). This CDR3 is built from 15 residues. V lost 0 bases and J lost 0, with 8 bases in between. The CDR3 protein is CAWSVASATNEKLFF. DNA of the CDR3: TGTGCCTGGAGTGTGGCCAGTGCAACTAATGAAAAACTGTTTTTT.

This chain uses TRBV19 with TRBJ1-1; D unresolved. Germline-derived CDR1 and CDR2 are LNHDA and SQIVND (reference sequence). The ends were cut back, 6 bases at V and 1 base at J, with 12 bases in the middle. CDR3 length equals 14 residues. The CDR3 region has the DNA TGTGCCAGTAGCCCCGGCGGTTGGAACACTGAAGCTTTCTTT. This sequence encodes CASSPGGWNTEAFF.

The chain uses TRBV30 and TRBJ1-5, with a weak D call TRBD1 (5 bases). The V gene's germline CDR1 is GTSNPN and CDR2 SVGIG (reference sequence). This CDR3 is 15 amino acids long. V was pared by 2 bases and J by 4 bases, with 15 bases between. CDR3 amino acids: CAWSHSGPTNQPQHF. The CDR3 DNA is TGTGCCTGGAGTCACTCAGGGCCAACTAATCAGCCCCAGCATTTT.

This clone has a single count. V and J are TRBV7-9 and TRBJ1-2, with 8 bases fitting TRBD1. The CDR3 contains 19 residues. From germline, CDR1 is SEHNR and CDR2 FQNEAQ (reference sequence). With 3 bases clipped from V and 1 base from J, the junction kept 16 bases outside the gene matches. CDR3 sequence: CASSFSDREFESRNYGYTF. The CDR3 bases are TGTGCCAGCAGCTTTTCGGACAGGGAATTCGAGAGTCGTAACTATGGCTACACCTTC.

The chain employs TRBV9 and TRBJ2-1; perhaps TRBD2 as D (6 bases). The CDR3 runs to 16 residues. Germline V gene lookup returns CDR1 SGDLS and CDR2 YYNGEE. V was shortened by 0 bases and J by 5 bases, with 15 bases between the two germline ends. CDR3 sequence (DNA): TGTGCCAGCAGCGTAGGCCCCCTAGCGAGGAACAATGAGCAGTTCTTC. Translated: CASSVGPLARNNEQFF.

The J gene is TRBJ1-2, the V gene TRBV5-4; TRBD1 agrees at 7 bases. After removal of 3 bases from V and 2 bases from J, the junction contained 7 bases not matched to a gene. Germline V gene lookup returns CDR1 SGHNT and CDR2 YYREEE (reference sequence). The CDR3 sequence is 15 residues long. The CDR3, as DNA: TGTGCCAGCAGCTCCGCCGGGACAGCGAACTATGGCTACACCTTC. Translated: CASSSAGTANYGYTF.

The chain is built from TRBV2 and TRBJ2-3; TRBD1 matches 7 bases. CDR3 length: 15 residues. V was clipped by 7 bases and J by 2 bases; unmatched bases: 9. The germline V gene encodes CDR1 SNHLY and CDR2 FYNNEI. The CDR3 region is CASNKGAAATDTQYF. In nucleotides, the CDR3 is TGTGCCAGCAATAAGGGGGCCGCGGCCACAGATACGCAGTATTTT.

The J gene is TRBJ1-4, the V gene TRBV9, with 10 bases lining up with TRBD1. The CDR3 consists of 15 residues. Germline V gene sequence: CDR1 SGDLS, CDR2 YYNGEE. The V gene end was trimmed by 3 bases and the J gene end by 8 bases; junction bases not matched to a gene: 7. The CDR3 reads CASSARDRGEEKLFF. The CDR3 bases are TGTGCCAGCAGCGCCCGGGACAGGGGAGAAGAAAAACTGTTTTTT.

This clone was detected a few times. The chain is built from TRBV30 and TRBJ1-6, with D unresolved. This CDR3 is 17 amino acids long. The V end lost 0 bases, the J end lost 2 bases, and 14 bases lay between the germline ends. Germline values: CDR1 GTSNPN, CDR2 SVGIG (reference sequence). The DNA of the CDR3 is TGTGCCTGGAGTGTATGGGGAGTAGGTCCCTATAATTCACCCCTCCACTTT. This translates into CAWSVWGVGPYNSPLHF.